This T cell receptor (beta chain) originates from a study of blood T cells in healthy people across ages. Total RNA extracted from each sample amounted to at least 5 micrograms. The authors ran a second PCR of about 7 to 12 cycles using a sample-barcoded 5' primer and a J-beta primer mix. Each CDR3 protein gets one entry after TCRdb re-called the 5' RACE reads with MiXCR. The table has 1.5 million or so distinct CDR3 sequences, about 45% seen once; the top ten hold less than 5%. The CDR3 has 16 amino acids. CDR1 and CDR2 (germline): DFQATT, SNEGSKA (reference sequence). Trimming pared 6 bases from V and 0 bases from J, leaving 20 bases between.

The material sequenced was blood. This receptor was taken from a woman aged 18-29 years in good health. This chain joins TRBV20-1 and TRBJ1-1, with TRBD1 as a possible D gene (6 bases). For the CDR3, the DNA is TGCAGTGCCTCTGTTGGGGGCGCGAAAGTGAACACTGAAGCTTTCTTT. As protein: CSASVGGAKVNTEAFF.